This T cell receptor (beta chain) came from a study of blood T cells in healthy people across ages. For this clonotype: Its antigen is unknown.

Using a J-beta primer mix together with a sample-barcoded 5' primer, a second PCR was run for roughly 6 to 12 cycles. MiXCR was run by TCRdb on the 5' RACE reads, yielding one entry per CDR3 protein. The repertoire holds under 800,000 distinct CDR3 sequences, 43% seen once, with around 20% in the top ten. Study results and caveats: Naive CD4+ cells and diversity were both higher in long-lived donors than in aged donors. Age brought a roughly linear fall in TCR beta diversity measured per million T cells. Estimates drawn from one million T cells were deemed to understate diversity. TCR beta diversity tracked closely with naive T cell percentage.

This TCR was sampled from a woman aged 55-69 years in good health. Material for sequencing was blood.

CDR3: CAISISLLGRENEQFF. DNA for the CDR3: TGTGCCATCAGTATCTCCCTCTTGGGTCGGGAGAATGAGCAGTTCTTC. This chain joins TRBV10-3 and TRBJ2-1; tentatively, D is TRBD2 (6 bases). V was pared by 5 bases and J by 7 bases, with 21 bases between. The germline V gene has CDR1 ENHRY and CDR2 SYGVKD. The CDR3 runs to 16 residues.